This T cell receptor beta chain was obtained from a study of identical twins. General study findings and limits: The models gave estimates that fell short of the out-of-frame TCR alpha sharing seen in monozygotic twins.

As to this clonotype: Its antigen is unknown.

TCRdb fed the 5' RACE reads into MiXCR, producing one record per CDR3 protein. Of fewer than 500,000 distinct CDR3 sequences listed, approximately 25% are singletons. This sample also appeared in a second study, on T cells expressing NK-cell markers. From that second work: All TCR beta repertoires analysed originated from sorted CD3+CD56+NKG2C+, CD3+CD56+NKG2C- and CD3+CD56-NKG2C+ T cells. The CD3+CD56-NKG2C+ fraction of four donors was likewise dominated by these clonotypes.

This clonotype was sampled from a woman aged 18-29 years in good health. Material for sequencing was CD4+ T cells sorted from blood.

CDR3 region: CASSRGTRGTIYF. Written as DNA, the CDR3 is TGTGCCAGCAGTCGAGGGACGCGGGGCACCATATATTTT. V and J are TRBV12-3 or TRBV12-4 and TRBJ1-3; possible D gene TRBD1, 5 bases. The V end lost 5 bases, the J end lost 9 bases, and 14 bases lay between the germline ends. The CDR3 covers 13 residues.